Listed here is a single T cell receptor (beta chain). This clonotype was seen a handful of times. Its antigen remains undetermined. It has no much larger one-base neighbor in the sample; base qualities were not kept. The 39 donors, aged 6 to 90 years, were systemically healthy Caucasian individuals from Russia. Each donor gave ten milliliters of peripheral blood, drawn into EDTA-treated Vacutainer tubes. Ficoll-Paque density-gradient centrifugation was used to isolate PBMCs, with at least 6 million obtained per sample. Total RNA, at least 6 micrograms per sample, was extracted from PBMCs with Trizol reagent. The percentages of naive CD45RAhigh/CD27high T cells were determined by flow cytometry on a PBMC aliquot from every donor. The library came from 5' RACE. Data came from an Illumina HiSeq 2500. A second PCR of roughly 7 to 11 cycles was performed with a sample-barcoded 5' primer and a J-beta primer mix. Each TCR beta cDNA molecule received a unique molecular identifier from a template-switch 5' adaptor carrying 12 random nucleotides. At least 3 million CDR3-containing paired-end reads were obtained from each sample. First-strand cDNA was synthesized from all RNA with the Mint cDNA synthesis kit, primed by a TRBC-specific oligonucleotide. All cDNA was treated with uracil-DNA glycosylase and then went through a first 18-cycle PCR with the universal primers M1SS and BC2_uni_R. The authors processed their data as follows. For normalization, 1 million high-quality reads, each with a distinct molecular identifier, were randomly selected from each sample. Reads with shared molecular identifiers were discarded instead of being binned into consensus sequences. MiTCR, with a Q25 quality threshold and the strictest error-elimination algorithm, was used for CDR3 identification, clonotype clustering and error correction. A nonparametric unseen species model with Euler transformation was used to estimate a lower bound on total TCR beta diversity. Starting from the raw public reads, TCRdb applied fastp trimming at Q25, assembled clones with MiXCR and retained in-frame beta chains. Each CDR3 protein appears once, grouped with its most common genes and DNA. The V and J calls follow TCRdb's processing rather than the paper's. The sample records around 650,000 distinct CDR3 sequences, 40% to 45% of which are singletons. Of the sample, around 30% is held by the ten largest clones.

The source of the sample is a study of blood T cells in healthy people across ages (dated by TCRdb to about 2015). Broadly, across the study: In model experiments, template switching captured roughly one uniquely barcoded TCR beta cDNA molecule for every two T cells. The study measured age-related changes in TCR beta repertoire diversity using deep sequencing normalized with unique cDNA molecular identifiers. Donors were grouped into four age groups: young (average approximately 15 years), middle-aged (around 39), aged (approximately 67) and long-lived (over 80). To avoid experimental bias, donors of different ages were spread randomly across the sequencing lanes. The study analyzed two additional independent replicas of 1 million unique cDNA reads from the same blood draw for two donors, one aged 18 to 29 and one aged 80 or older.

Broad study findings and their caveats: Because profiling used bulk unsorted PBMCs, naive and antigen-experienced compartments could not be compared conclusively. The long-lived group showed more naive CD4+ T cells, fewer expanded clones and increased TCR diversity than the aged group, suggesting age selection. Estimates of total diversity based on one million sequenced T cells were considered lower bounds and underestimates. Observed TCR beta diversity per million T cells fell roughly linearly with age, and a significant reduction was already apparent by age roughly 40. There was a strong correlation between observed TCR beta diversity and the percentage of naive T cells measured by flow cytometry. Donor CMV infection status was unknown, potentially confounding age-related changes in expanded clonotypes.

What was sequenced was blood. The receptor comes from a man at least 80 years old in good health.

The base sequence is TGCAGTGCTCCTAGGACTAGCGGGGGCTCCTACGAGCAGTACTTC. Translation gives CSAPRTSGGSYEQYF. The chain is encoded by TRBV20-1 joined to TRBJ2-7, with TRBD2 identical over 13 junction bases. The germline V gene (reference sequence) provides CDR1 DFQATT and CDR2 SNEGSKA. V trim: 5 bases; J trim: 0 bases; unmatched bases: 4. Reading from cysteine to phenylalanine, the CDR3 counts 15 amino acids. Here the CDR3 DNA is all that survives: 45 bases in frame from base 1.